Below, 28 T cell receptor beta chains from the same sample are listed, as sequenced in a study of T cell responses to AZD1222 COVID-19 vaccine. Only in-frame clones appear in the TCRdb table, and some are missing; sequencing was by immunoSEQ multiplex PCR. The table includes about 200,000 clones, just over 90% detected once. The specimen comprised peripheral blood, sampled 28 days after the second AZD1222 dose. The receptors stem from an adult who received the AZD1222 COVID-19 vaccine.

The chain recombines TRBV11-2 with TRBJ2-3; D uncertain. Germline loops: CDR1 SGHAT, CDR2 FQNNGV. The CDR3 runs to 16 residues. V gave up 4 bases and J gave up 2 bases, with 16 bases separating them. CDR3 sequence (DNA): TGTGCCAGCAGCTCTGACTCAGGAACTATCACAGATACGCAGTATTTT. The encoded protein is CASSSDSGTITDTQYF.

On this clone itself: The same CDR3 can be traced to other DNA sequences in this sample. The chain joins TRBV13 to TRBJ1-5; perhaps TRBD1 as D (6 bases). In germline, CDR1 is PRHDT, CDR2 FYEKMQ (reference sequence). V lost 1 base and J lost 5, with 6 bases in between. The CDR3 consists of 13 residues. CDR3 amino acids: CASSLDRDQPQHF. The CDR3 nucleotides are TGTGCCAGCAGCTTAGACAGGGATCAGCCCCAGCATTTT.

This clone was counted a single time. The rearrangement joins TRBV19 to TRBJ1-2, with a weak D call TRBD1 (5 bases). V dropped 6 bases and J dropped 2 bases, with 10 bases sitting between them. Germline-derived CDR1 and CDR2 are LNHDA and SQIVND (reference sequence). This CDR3 has 13 amino acids. The CDR3 loop is CASSPGLNYGYTF. CDR3 coding DNA: TGTGCCAGTAGCCCGGGGCTGAACTATGGCTACACCTTC.

The chain recombines TRBV6-4 with TRBJ2-5, with 8 bases that match TRBD2. The CDR3 extends over 15 amino acids. Germline V CDR1 and CDR2: MRHNA, SNTAGT. With V trimmed by 4 bases and J by 1 base, 5 bases remained unmatched. The CDR3 sequence is CASSVKAGAQETQYF. For the CDR3, the DNA is TGTGCCAGCAGTGTCAAAGCGGGAGCCCAAGAGACCCAGTACTTC.

The chain is built from TRBV6-2 or TRBV6-3 and TRBJ2-7, with 9 bases fitting TRBD1. J gave up 5 bases and V 2 bases, and 4 bases lay outside the gene matches. CDR1 MNHEY and CDR2 SVGEGT come from the germline V gene. The CDR3 loop spans 14 amino acids. The CDR3 loop is CASSYGTGYHEQYF. CDR3 DNA sequence: TGTGCCAGCAGTTACGGGACAGGGTATCACGAGCAGTACTTC.

This chain links TRBV5-1 with TRBJ1-2; a possible D gene is TRBD1 (6 bases). Germline CDR1 reads SGHRS; CDR2 reads YFSETQ. Trimming took off 4 bases at V and 5 bases at J, with 15 bases between the two ends. CDR3 size: 14 residues. CDR3 nucleotides: TGCGCCAGCAGCCCCGGACAGACCACTTATGGCTACACCTTC. Residues: CASSPGQTTYGYTF. Supplemented by reference TRBV5-1 and TRBJ1-2, the full variable domain reads KAGVTQTPRYLIKTRGQQVTLSCSPISGHRSVSWYQQTPGQGLQFLFEYFSETQRNKGNFPGRFSGRQFSNSRSEMNVSTLELGDSALYLCASSPGQTTYGYTFGSGTRLTVV.

The V gene is TRBV7-8, the J gene TRBJ2-3, with TRBD2 identical over 14 bases. The CDR3 is made up of 18 amino acids. Germline CDR1 SGHVS, CDR2 FQNEAQ. V was clipped by 5 bases and J by 1 base; unmatched bases: 8. CDR3 residues: CASSRLAGGPGGTDTQYF. CDR3 nucleotides: TGTGCCAGCAGCCGACTAGCGGGAGGGCCCGGGGGCACAGATACGCAGTATTTT.

CDR3 coding DNA: TGTGCCAGCAGTGCAGGGTGGCAGTACTTC. It encodes CASSAGWQYF. The V gene is TRBV6-6, the J gene TRBJ2-4; TRBD1 might be the D (5 bases). Germline CDR1 is MNHNY and CDR2 is SVGAGI (reference sequence). The CDR3 runs to 10 residues. The V gene lost 5 bases and the J gene lost 13 bases, with 9 bases spanning the gap.

The chain couples TRBV28 to TRBJ2-7; no clear D gene. V was pared by 4 bases and J by 0 bases, with 13 bases between. Germline CDR1 and CDR2: MDHEN and SYDVKM. The CDR3 covers 15 residues. CDR3 DNA sequence: TGTGCCAGCAGTTCGAGTCGGAACCTCTCCTACGAGCAGTACTTC. Amino acid sequence: CASSSSRNLSYEQYF.

The chain employs TRBV28 and TRBJ1-1; maybe TRBD1 (6 bases). The CDR3 loop spans 12 amino acids. Trimming pared 4 bases from V and 5 bases from J, leaving 8 bases between. Germline lookup yields CDR1 MDHEN and CDR2 SYDVKM. CDR3 nucleotide sequence: TGTGCCAGCAGTTGCAGGGGTACTGAAGCTTTCTTT. It is translated as CASSCRGTEAFF.

The chain couples TRBV6-5 to TRBJ1-3; D is undetermined. Germline CDR1 is MNHEY and CDR2 is SVGAGI. This CDR3 contains 15 residues. Trimming took 7 bases from V and 4 from J, leaving 17 bases between them. The CDR3 loop reads CASTPGWGAGNTIYF. The CDR3 nucleotides read TGTGCCAGCACTCCGGGATGGGGTGCGGGAAACACCATATATTTT.

This clone was seen just once. The chain employs TRBV6-6 and TRBJ2-1; tentative D call: TRBD1 (7 bases). Trimming took off 5 bases at V and 7 bases at J, with 15 bases between the two ends. The CDR3 is 14 amino acids. Germline values: CDR1 MNHNY, CDR2 SVGAGI (reference sequence). For the CDR3, the DNA is TGTGCCAGCAGTGCCGACAGGGCGGGGAATGAGCAGTTCTTC. Protein product: CASSADRAGNEQFF.

The CDR3, as DNA: TGCGCCAGCAGCTCTGCCGGGACCAACAATGAGCAGTTCTTC. This codes for CASSSAGTNNEQFF. The V call is TRBV5-1, the J call TRBJ2-1; the D gene could be TRBD1 or TRBD2 (5 bases each). CDR3 length: 14 amino acids. V lost 3 bases to trimming and J lost 5 bases, with 12 bases between them. In germline, CDR1 is SGHRS, CDR2 YFSETQ.

The V gene is TRBV7-3, the J gene TRBJ1-1; D is unresolved. The CDR3 is 15 amino acids. Trimming took 2 bases from V and 1 from J, leaving 11 bases between them. The germline V gene encodes CDR1 SGHTA and CDR2 FQGTGA. In DNA, the CDR3 is TGTGCCAGCAGCTTATCGGGTGCAGGGAACACTGAAGCTTTCTTT. Protein sequence: CASSLSGAGNTEAFF.

This chain connects TRBV6-2 or TRBV6-3 to TRBJ2-7; TRBD1 might be the D (6 bases). Germline CDR1 is MNHEY and CDR2 is SVGEGT. The CDR3 is 12 residues long. V was clipped by 5 bases and J by 4 bases, with 9 bases between them. The CDR3: CASSAQGYEQYF. DNA of the CDR3: TGTGCCAGCAGTGCACAGGGTTACGAGCAGTACTTC.

The chain couples TRBV30 to TRBJ1-6, with 7 positions matching TRBD1. From germline, CDR1 is GTSNPN and CDR2 SVGIG (reference sequence). With 0 bases clipped from V and 8 bases from J, the junction kept 4 bases outside the gene matches. The CDR3 loop spans 14 amino acids. CDR3 residues: CAWSVLQGDSPLHF. The CDR3, as DNA: TGTGCCTGGAGTGTACTGCAGGGGGATTCACCCCTCCACTTT.

The V call is TRBV10-3, the J call TRBJ2-1; the D gene could be TRBD1 or TRBD2 (5 bases each). CDR3 size: 16 residues. Germline V gene data show CDR1 as ENHRY and CDR2 as SYGVKD. V was cut by 6 bases and J by 0 bases, with 15 bases left in between. The CDR3 DNA follows: TGTGCCATCAGGGGGGTGGGGGAAAGCTCCTACAATGAGCAGTTCTTC. Protein product: CAIRGVGESSYNEQFF.

The chain links TRBV6-5 to TRBJ1-2; unclear D gene. Trimming took 6 bases from V and 3 from J, leaving 14 bases between them. The CDR3 is made up of 14 amino acids. Germline V gene data show CDR1 as MNHEY and CDR2 as SVGAGI. This CDR3 is CASSLPGSYYGYTF. CDR3 DNA: TGTGCCAGCAGCCTCCCTGGCAGTTACTATGGCTACACCTTC.

This sequence joins TRBV28 and TRBJ2-2, with a possible D match to TRBD1 (6 bases). Germline V CDR1 and CDR2: MDHEN, SYDVKM. V shed 6 bases and J shed 2 bases, with 16 bases lying between them. This CDR3 comprises 16 residues. CDR3 nucleotides: TGTGCCAGCAGCCTCTGGACAGTCACAAACACCGGGGAGCTGTTTTTT. Translated: CASSLWTVTNTGELFF.

The chain combines TRBV27 with TRBJ1-1, with D uncertain. Trimming stripped 2 bases from V and 2 bases from J, with 12 bases between. CDR1 is MNHEY and CDR2 is SMNVEV in the germline V gene (reference sequence). This CDR3 is 15 amino acids long. The chain's CDR3 is CASSLRSPSNTEAFF. In nucleotides, the CDR3 is TGTGCCAGCAGTTTAAGGTCGCCCTCAAACACTGAAGCTTTCTTT.

This chain links TRBV28 with TRBJ1-5; D possibly corresponds to TRBD1 (6 bases). Trimming cost V 6 bases and J 4 bases, with 22 bases left between them. Germline V gene sequence: CDR1 MDHEN, CDR2 SYDVKM. This CDR3 is 17 amino acids long. The CDR3 reads CASRPTPWAGENQPQHF. The CDR3 DNA reads TGTGCCAGCAGACCAACCCCCTGGGCAGGGGAGAATCAGCCCCAGCATTTT. The complete variable domain, with remaining parts taken from reference TRBV28 and TRBJ1-5, reads DVKVTQSSRYLVKRTGEKVFLECVQDMDHENMFWYRQDPGLGLRLIYFSYDVKMKEKGDIPEGYSVSREKKERFSLILESASTNQTSMYLCASRPTPWAGENQPQHFGDGTRLSIL.

V is TRBV2 and J is TRBJ1-1; 9 bases agree with TRBD1. Per the germline V gene, CDR1 is SNHLY and CDR2 is FYNNEI. The CDR3 is made up of 14 amino acids. The trim removed 7 bases at V and 2 bases at J, leaving 5 bases unmatched. CDR3 protein: CASKPQGANTEAFF. The CDR3 bases are TGTGCCAGCAAGCCACAGGGGGCAAACACTGAAGCTTTCTTT.

The CDR3, as DNA: TGTGCCTGGAGTGTCGATTTGGCAGGGAATATCGAGCAGTACTTC. Its protein product is CAWSVDLAGNIEQYF. This chain joins TRBV30 and TRBJ2-7; D is perhaps TRBD1 (5 bases). CDR1 and CDR2 from the germline V gene are GTSNPN and SVGIG (reference sequence). CDR3 length: 15 amino acids. Trimming took 0 bases from V and 6 from J, leaving 18 bases between them.

V is TRBV7-3 and J is TRBJ1-1; D gene unclear. The CDR3 contains 15 residues. Germline CDR1 SGHTA, CDR2 FQGTGA. The V gene lost 0 bases and the J gene lost 4 bases, with 12 bases spanning the gap. CDR3 in DNA: TGTGCCAGCAGCTTAACCGGGGTTGGCGGCACTGAAGCTTTCTTT. Protein: CASSLTGVGGTEAFF.

The sample holds one count of this clone. The chain joins TRBV20-1 to TRBJ1-2; D not certain. The CDR3 loop spans 15 amino acids. Trimming cost V 3 bases and J 3 bases, with 17 bases left between them. Germline V lookup: CDR1 DFQATT, CDR2 SNEGSKA (reference sequence). The CDR3 DNA reads as TGCAGTGCTAGTATGACAAACCGAGGAGACTATGGCTACACCTTC. This sequence encodes CSASMTNRGDYGYTF.

A few counts support this clone. CDR3 in amino acids: CSASGGGLGITDTQYF. The CDR3 nucleotides are TGCAGTGCTAGTGGCGGGGGACTAGGGATCACAGATACGCAGTATTTT. The rearrangement uses TRBV20-1 and TRBJ2-3; 8 bases map to TRBD2. Germline assignment: CDR1 DFQATT and CDR2 SNEGSKA (reference sequence). This CDR3 region has 16 residues. V shed 3 bases and J 2 bases; nucleotides not matched to a gene: 10.

This rearrangement joins TRBV15 to TRBJ2-5; D is perhaps TRBD2 (6 bases). The CDR3 has 11 amino acids. V shed 4 bases and J shed 12 bases, with 12 bases lying between them. Germline CDR1 LNHNV, CDR2 YYDKDF (reference sequence). The CDR3 DNA reads TGTGCCACCAGCATGGAGGGCCTCGAGTACTTC. It codes for CATSMEGLEYF. The complete variable domain, with remaining parts taken from reference TRBV15 and TRBJ2-5, reads DAMVIQNPRYQVTQFGKPVTLSCSQTLNHNVMYWYQQKSSQAPKLLFHYYDKDFNNEADTPDNFQSRRPNTSFCFLDIRSPGLGDTAMYLCATSMEGLEYFGPGTRLLVL.

This chain uses TRBV2 with TRBJ2-1, with D hard to call. CDR1 and CDR2 (germline): SNHLY, FYNNEI. Trimming pared 5 bases from V and 0 bases from J, leaving 11 bases between. The CDR3 is made up of 15 amino acids. Here the CDR3 reads CASSSDRSSYNEQFF. The CDR3 bases are TGTGCCAGCAGTTCGGATCGGAGCTCCTACAATGAGCAGTTCTTC.